What follows are 27 T cell receptor beta chains derived from one specimen sequenced in a study of read filtering for tumor transcriptome and immune sequencing. From 400 to 450 ng of RNA, a library with molecular barcoded alpha/delta and beta/gamma adaptors was made. TCRdb itself ran the reads through MiXCR, one entry per CDR3 protein. Counted here are tens of thousands of distinct CDR3 sequences, around 21% occurring once; the ten biggest clones make up about 14%. Sequenced sample: a population of CD138-negative cells sorted from bone marrow. All receptors derive from a donor aged 40 or over with multiple myeloma.

Notes on this clonotype: A read error may explain this, as a much larger clone is one base away. The rearrangement joins TRBV20-1 to TRBJ2-3, with unresolved D. Germline V CDR1 and CDR2: DFQATT, SNEGSKA (reference sequence). The CDR3 contains 15 residues. Trimming stripped 5 bases from V and 1 base from J, with 16 bases between. In DNA form, the CDR3 reads TGCAGTGCTCGAAACCGGTGGACCGGCACAGATACGCAGTATTTT. Translating it yields CSARNRWTGTDTQYF.

This clonotype was seen at least ten times. The CDR3 protein is CASRPPIGREAFF. The DNA for the CDR3 is TGTGCCAGCAGGCCCCCTATAGGGCGAGAAGCTTTCTTT. The rearrangement links TRBV6-5 to TRBJ1-1; D unclear. V was trimmed by 6 bases and J by 8 bases, leaving 16 bases between them. This CDR3 comprises 13 residues. CDR1 and CDR2 from the germline V gene are MNHEY and SVGAGI.

This clonotype was seen ten or more times. The genes are TRBV28 and TRBJ2-3; D not resolved. Germline loops: CDR1 MDHEN, CDR2 SYDVKM. V was trimmed by 4 bases and J by 4 bases, leaving 15 bases between them. The CDR3 loop spans 15 amino acids. The DNA of the CDR3 is TGTGCCAGCAGTTCACCCCGTCTTAACCCAGATACGCAGTATTTT. This encodes CASSSPRLNPDTQYF.

This clonotype came up many times. J is TRBJ1-5 and V is TRBV7-8, with no clear D. V was shortened by 1 base and J by 0 bases, with 10 bases between the two germline ends. There are 16 residues in the CDR3. Germline values: CDR1 SGHVS, CDR2 FQNEAQ. CDR3 DNA sequence: TGTGCCAGCAGCTTAGGGGAGGGCTATAGCAATCAGCCCCAGCATTTT. This codes for CASSLGEGYSNQPQHF.

This clonotype was picked up many times. This chain links TRBV4-1 with TRBJ1-2, with 7 bases lining up with TRBD1. In germline, CDR1 is MGHRA, CDR2 YSYEKL. The CDR3 runs 12 residues. The V and J ends lost 1 base and 8 bases, in that order; junction bases with no gene match: 1. The CDR3 DNA reads as TGCGCCAGCAGCCAAGGACAGGGCGGCTACACCTTC. This codes for CASSQGQGGYTF.

This rearrangement joins TRBV14 to TRBJ2-7; 9 positions match TRBD1. This CDR3 has 17 residues. Germline CDR1 and CDR2: SGHDN and FVKESK. Trimming removed 2 bases from V and 6 bases from J; junction bases left unmatched: 14. The CDR3 DNA reads TGTGCCAGCAGCCAACCGTACTTCCCGGGACAGGGAAGCGAGCAGTACTTC. Protein sequence: CASSQPYFPGQGSEQYF.

The chain employs TRBV20-1 and TRBJ1-5, with a weak D call TRBD1 (5 bases). Germline CDR1 is DFQATT and CDR2 is SNEGSKA (reference sequence). The CDR3 covers 14 residues. V shed 0 bases and J shed 4 bases, with 10 bases lying between them. The CDR3: CSAREGGTNQPQHF. As DNA, the CDR3 is TGCAGTGCTAGAGAAGGCGGGACTAATCAGCCCCAGCATTTT.

Notes on this clonotype: It may be a read error: a sequence one base away is much more abundant. This chain links TRBV4-1 with TRBJ2-7; TRBD1 agrees at 7 bases. J gave up 3 bases and V 1 base, and 3 bases lay outside the gene matches. The CDR3 is 14 amino acids. Germline assignment: CDR1 MGHRA and CDR2 YSYEKL. The CDR3 DNA is TGCGCCAGCAGCCAAGGGGACAGTTTCTACGAGCAGTACTTC. Translating gives CASSQGDSFYEQYF.

This clonotype was observed many times. The V call is TRBV7-2, the J call TRBJ1-1; D remains ambiguous. V was clipped by 5 bases and J by 1 base, with 8 bases between them. CDR1 is SGHTA, CDR2 FQGNSA, per germline. CDR3 length: 13 amino acids. CDR3 nucleotides: TGTGCCAGCAGCAAACAGAGGAACACTGAAGCTTTCTTT. This codes for CASSKQRNTEAFF. The whole variable domain, remainder taken from reference TRBV7-2 and TRBJ1-1, is GAGVSQSPSNKVTEKGKDVELRCDPISGHTALYWYRQSLGQGLEFLIYFQGNSAPDKSGLPSDRFSAERTGGSVSTLTIQRTQQEDSAVYLCASSKQRNTEAFFGQGTRLTVV.

Many counts were recorded for this clonotype. The chain uses TRBV29-1 and TRBJ2-7; weak D call: TRBD1 (5 bases). Germline CDR1 reads SQVTM; CDR2 reads ANQGSEA. With 2 bases removed from V and 6 bases from J, the gap between germline ends came to 20 bases. The length of the CDR3 is 15 residues. The CDR3 sequence: CSVETGGLGLSEQYF. CDR3 bases: TGCAGCGTTGAAACAGGCGGCCTTGGTCTCAGCGAGCAGTACTTC.

The table lists this clonotype with many counts. This chain links TRBV20-1 with TRBJ1-5, with 8 bases lining up with TRBD1. Germline V gene sequence: CDR1 DFQATT, CDR2 SNEGSKA (reference sequence). CDR3 length: 13 residues. The CDR3 DNA is TGCAGCCACCAGACAGGGGGCAATCAGCCCCAGCATTTT. Protein: CSHQTGGNQPQHF.

This clonotype was counted a few times. One end of the junction fails to match germline, which may point to a read error. V and J are TRBV20-1 and TRBJ2-7; possibly TRBD1 for D (6 bases). Germline-derived CDR1 and CDR2 are DFQATT and SNEGSKA (reference sequence). The CDR3 is 12 amino acids. This chain's CDR3 is CGAIEGVYEQYF. The CDR3 DNA is TGCGGTGCTATCGAGGGGGTCTACGAGCAGTACTTC.

This clonotype appeared many times. V gene TRBV9 combines with J gene TRBJ2-1; the match to TRBD2 covers 7 bases. There are 17 residues in the CDR3. Germline CDR1 SGDLS, CDR2 YYNGEE. The V and J ends lost 4 bases and 1 base, in that order; junction bases with no gene match: 11. The CDR3 nucleotides are TGTGCCAGCAGCCCTACCGTAGTGGGGGGGTCCTACAATGAGCAGTTCTTC. It translates to CASSPTVVGGSYNEQFF. Supplemented by reference TRBV9 and TRBJ2-1, the full variable domain reads DSGVTQTPKHLITATGQRVTLRCSPRSGDLSVYWYQQSLDQGLQFLIQYYNGEERAKGNILERFSAQQFPDLHSELNLSSLELGDSALYFCASSPTVVGGSYNEQFFGPGTRLTVL.

This clonotype has ten or more counts. The chain's CDR3 is CASSITGNTEAFF. In DNA form, the CDR3 reads TGTGCCAGCAGCATTACAGGGAACACTGAAGCTTTCTTT. The chain recombines TRBV7-9 with TRBJ1-1, with D tentatively TRBD1 (5 bases). This CDR3 region has 13 residues. Germline assignment: CDR1 SEHNR and CDR2 FQNEAQ (reference sequence). The V gene lost 5 bases and the J gene lost 1 base, with 8 bases spanning the gap.

The CDR3 sequence: CASSLLVDTEAFF. In DNA form, the CDR3 reads TGTGCCAGCAGCTTATTGGTGGACACTGAAGCTTTCTTT. The chain combines TRBV7-3 with TRBJ1-1, with D unresolved. Trimming stripped 2 bases from V and 3 bases from J, with 7 bases between. Looked up from germline, CDR1 is SGHTA and CDR2 is FQGTGA. This CDR3 comprises 13 residues. Based on the CDR3 plus reference TRBV7-3 and TRBJ1-1, the full variable domain is GAGVSQTPSNKVTEKGKYVELRCDPISGHTALYWYRQSLGQGPEFLIYFQGTGAADDSGLPNDRFFAVRPEGSVSTLKIQRTERGDSAVYLCASSLLVDTEAFFGQGTRLTVV.

Ten or more counts support this clonotype. This chain joins TRBV28 and TRBJ1-5, with 7 bases fitting TRBD1. After removal of 6 bases from V and 2 bases from J, the junction contained 7 bases not matched to a gene. The CDR3 contains 15 residues. Germline-derived CDR1 and CDR2 are MDHEN and SYDVKM. The CDR3 sequence is CASRSTGPGNQPQHF. The CDR3 DNA is TGTGCCAGCAGATCGACAGGGCCCGGCAATCAGCCCCAGCATTTT.

Relative to its sample, this clonotype is medium-sized. The chain combines TRBV20-1 with TRBJ2-1, with D uncertain. The V and J ends lost 6 bases and 6 bases respectively, with 9 bases between them. Per germline, CDR1 DFQATT and CDR2 SNEGSKA (reference sequence). This CDR3 is 11 amino acids long. CDR3 amino acids: CSAALINEQFF. Here the CDR3 DNA reads TGCAGTGCCGCATTAATCAATGAGCAGTTCTTC.

A note on this clonotype: Given a much more abundant clone one base away, this may be a read error. The J gene is TRBJ2-5, the V gene TRBV20-1; TRBD2 matches at 7 bases. Germline loops: CDR1 DFQATT, CDR2 SNEGSKA (reference sequence). The CDR3 length is 15 residues. J lost 5 bases, V lost 3 bases, and 12 bases had no gene match. CDR3 coding DNA: TGCAGTGCTAGCGGACTAGTGGGGGTTGAGGAGACCCAGTACTTC. This encodes CSASGLVGVEETQYF.

There are many counts of this clonotype. V and J are TRBV27 and TRBJ1-1; no clear D. The CDR3 runs to 16 residues. The V gene lost 5 bases and the J gene lost 2 bases, with 18 bases spanning the gap. The V gene's germline CDR1 is MNHEY and CDR2 SMNVEV (reference sequence). CDR3 nucleotide sequence: TGTGCCAGCAGTCCGGACGGAATCTTGTTTAACACTGAAGCTTTCTTT. Its translation is CASSPDGILFNTEAFF.

The table lists this clonotype with many counts. The chain has TRBV20-1 and TRBJ1-1, with D unresolved. V was cut by 1 base and J by 2 bases, with 20 bases left in between. The CDR3 covers 17 residues. The germline V gene has CDR1 DFQATT and CDR2 SNEGSKA (reference sequence). The chain's CDR3 is CSARAVGSGKLNTEAFF. The CDR3 region has the DNA TGCAGTGCTAGAGCGGTAGGTTCCGGTAAACTTAACACTGAAGCTTTCTTT.

This clonotype was counted many times. The chain uses TRBV7-9 and TRBJ2-3; 9 nucleotides line up with TRBD1. Germline V lookup: CDR1 SEHNR, CDR2 FQNEAQ (reference sequence). Losses at the gene ends were 8 bases for V and 2 bases for J; bases not matched to a gene: 11. The CDR3 runs to 16 residues. CDR3 region: CASGKAGTGITDTQYF. CDR3 DNA: TGTGCCAGCGGCAAAGCCGGGACAGGGATCACAGATACGCAGTATTTT.

This clonotype was counted at least ten times. V gene TRBV5-1 combines with J gene TRBJ2-1; possibly TRBD1 for D (5 bases). The CDR3 length is 13 residues. Deletions cut 2 bases from V and 9 bases from J, with 12 bases between. Germline lookup yields CDR1 SGHRS and CDR2 YFSETQ. This CDR3 is CASSFGRGSEQFF. CDR3 in DNA: TGCGCCAGCAGCTTCGGTAGGGGTAGTGAGCAGTTCTTC.

This clonotype was recorded at least ten times. The V and J genes are TRBV20-1 and TRBJ2-5, with D unresolved. Germline-derived CDR1 and CDR2 are DFQATT and SNEGSKA (reference sequence). The V end was cut by 3 bases, the J end by 1 base, with 21 bases between. The CDR3 has 17 residues. CDR3 in amino acids: CSASIQAYDLIQETQYF. Here the CDR3 DNA reads TGCAGTGCTAGTATCCAAGCCTATGACTTAATCCAAGAGACCCAGTACTTC.

This clonotype was observed at least ten times. The rearrangement uses TRBV29-1 and TRBJ2-2; D remains ambiguous. Looked up from germline, CDR1 is SQVTM and CDR2 is ANQGSEA. This CDR3 has 14 amino acids. Trimming stripped 5 bases from V and 0 bases from J, with 10 bases between. CDR3 in DNA: TGCAGCGTTAGGCAGAGTTCGAACACCGGGGAGCTGTTTTTT. It translates to CSVRQSSNTGELFF.

The table lists this clonotype with many counts. The chain employs TRBV7-2 and TRBJ2-2; D is undetermined. Between the trimmed V and J ends, which lost 1 base and 6 bases, there was a span of 12 bases. This CDR3 contains 15 residues. From germline, CDR1 is SGHTA and CDR2 FQGNSA. This chain's CDR3 is CASSLDPLGSGELFF. The CDR3 region has the DNA TGTGCCAGCAGCTTAGACCCGCTCGGATCCGGGGAGCTGTTTTTT.

The V and J genes are TRBV12-3 or TRBV12-4 and TRBJ1-2; TRBD1 is a possible D gene (5 bases). The CDR3 has 15 residues. Trimming stripped 8 bases from V and 1 base from J, with 17 bases between. CDR3 sequence: CASGVQGTLNYGYTF. CDR3 nucleotides: TGTGCCAGCGGAGTTCAAGGGACCCTTAACTATGGCTACACCTTC.

This clonotype was detected many times. This chain uses TRBV12-3 or TRBV12-4 with TRBJ2-3; D is possibly TRBD1 (6 bases). The CDR3 runs to 15 residues. Trimming took off 3 bases at V and 1 base at J, with 11 bases between the two ends. This CDR3 is CASSFRKGGTDTQYF. For the CDR3, the DNA is TGTGCCAGCAGTTTCCGTAAGGGGGGCACAGATACGCAGTATTTT.